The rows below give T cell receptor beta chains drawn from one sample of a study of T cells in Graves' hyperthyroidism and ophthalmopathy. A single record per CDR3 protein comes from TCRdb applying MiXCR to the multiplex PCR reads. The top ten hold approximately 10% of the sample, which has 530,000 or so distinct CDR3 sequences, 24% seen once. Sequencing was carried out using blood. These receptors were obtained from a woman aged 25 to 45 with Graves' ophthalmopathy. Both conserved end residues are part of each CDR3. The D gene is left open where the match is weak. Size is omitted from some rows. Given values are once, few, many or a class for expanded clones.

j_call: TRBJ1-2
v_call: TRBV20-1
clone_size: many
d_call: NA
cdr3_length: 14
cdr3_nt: TGCAGTGCTAGAAGTACCAGCGATTCCTATGGCTACACCTTC
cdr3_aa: CSARSTSDSYGYTF

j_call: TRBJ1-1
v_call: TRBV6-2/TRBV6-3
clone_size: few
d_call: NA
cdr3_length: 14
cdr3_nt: TGTGCCAGCAGTTACGGGGCTGCGGACACTGAAGCTTTCTTT
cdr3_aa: CASSYGAADTEAFF

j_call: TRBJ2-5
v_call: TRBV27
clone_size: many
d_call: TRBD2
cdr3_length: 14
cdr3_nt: TGTGCCAGCAGGACGCTAGCGGGGAGTGGGACCCAGTACTTC
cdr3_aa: CASRTLAGSGTQYF

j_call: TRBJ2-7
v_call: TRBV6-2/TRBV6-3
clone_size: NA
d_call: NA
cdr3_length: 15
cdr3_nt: TGTGCCAGCAGCCCGGGGGCCTTCTTTTGGTACGAGCAGTACTTC
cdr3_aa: CASSPGAFFWYEQYF

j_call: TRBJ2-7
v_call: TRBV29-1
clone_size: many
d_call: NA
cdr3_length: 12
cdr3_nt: TGCAGCGTTCAGGGGAAAAAATACGAGCAGTACTTC
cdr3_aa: CSVQGKKYEQYF

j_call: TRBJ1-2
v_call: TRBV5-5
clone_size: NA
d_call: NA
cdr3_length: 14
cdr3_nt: TGTGCCAGCAGCTTGGCCCAGGGTCCCTATGGCTACACCTTC
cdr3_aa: CASSLAQGPYGYTF

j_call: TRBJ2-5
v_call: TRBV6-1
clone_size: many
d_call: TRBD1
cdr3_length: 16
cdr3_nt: TGTGCCAGCAGTGATCTGGGTACAGGGGGCGCGGAGACCCAGTACTTC
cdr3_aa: CASSDLGTGGAETQYF

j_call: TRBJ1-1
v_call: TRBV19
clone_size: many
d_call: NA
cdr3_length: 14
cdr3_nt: TGTGCCAGTAGTATGATCGGGGGCGGAACTGAAGCTTTCTTT
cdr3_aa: CASSMIGGGTEAFF

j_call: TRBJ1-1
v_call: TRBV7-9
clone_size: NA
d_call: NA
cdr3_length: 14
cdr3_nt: TGTGCCAGCAGCTGGGAGGGGATTGGCACTGAAGCTTTCTTT
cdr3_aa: CASSWEGIGTEAFF

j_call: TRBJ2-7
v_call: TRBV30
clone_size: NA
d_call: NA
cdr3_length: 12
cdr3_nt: TGTGCCTGGAGTGAAGGAGGGAACGAGCAGTACTTC
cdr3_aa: CAWSEGGNEQYF

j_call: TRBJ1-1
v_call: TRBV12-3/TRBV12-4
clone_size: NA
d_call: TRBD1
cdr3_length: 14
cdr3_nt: TGTGCCAGGGTGGTTAACAGGGGTGACACTGAAGCTTTCTTT
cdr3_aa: CARVVNRGDTEAFF

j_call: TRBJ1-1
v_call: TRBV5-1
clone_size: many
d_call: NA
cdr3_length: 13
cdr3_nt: TGCGCCAGCAGTAGGCAGGGTGGTGGTGAAGCTTTCTTT
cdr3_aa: CASSRQGGGEAFF

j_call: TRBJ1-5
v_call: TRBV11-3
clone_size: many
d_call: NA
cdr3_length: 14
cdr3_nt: TGTGCCAGCAGCCTTCCCGTGCCTTACAGGCCCCAGCATTTT
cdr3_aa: CASSLPVPYRPQHF

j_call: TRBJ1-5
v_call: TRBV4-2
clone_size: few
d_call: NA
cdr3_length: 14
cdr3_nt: TGTGCCAGCAGCCCCCTGAGTAGCAATCAGCCCCAGCATTTT
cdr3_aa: CASSPLSSNQPQHF

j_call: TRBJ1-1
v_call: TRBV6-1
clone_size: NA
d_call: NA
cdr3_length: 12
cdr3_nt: TGTGCCAGCGGGGCGGGGAACACTGAAGCTTTCTTT
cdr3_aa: CASGAGNTEAFF

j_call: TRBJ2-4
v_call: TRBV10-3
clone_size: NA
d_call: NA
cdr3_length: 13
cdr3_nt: TGTGCCATCAGTGGGGGAACAGAAAACATTCAGTACTTC
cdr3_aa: CAISGGTENIQYF

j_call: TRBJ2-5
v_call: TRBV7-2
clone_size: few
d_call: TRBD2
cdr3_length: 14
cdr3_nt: TGTGCCAGCAGCCCCGGGGGGGCCTTAAAGACCCAGTACTTC
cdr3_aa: CASSPGGALKTQYF

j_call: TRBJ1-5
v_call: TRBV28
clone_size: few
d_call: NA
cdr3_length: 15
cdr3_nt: TGTGCCAGCAGTCGGACCAGACATAGCAATCAGCCCCAGCATTTT
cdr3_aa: CASSRTRHSNQPQHF

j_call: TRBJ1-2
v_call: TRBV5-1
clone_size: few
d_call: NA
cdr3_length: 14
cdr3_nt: TGCGCCAGCAGCTTGAGGACTGATCGGGGAGGCTACACCTTC
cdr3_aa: CASSLRTDRGGYTF

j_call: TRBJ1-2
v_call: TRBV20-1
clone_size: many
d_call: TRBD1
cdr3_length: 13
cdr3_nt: TGCAGTGCGAGGACAGGGGGCTACTATGGCTACACCTTC
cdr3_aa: CSARTGGYYGYTF

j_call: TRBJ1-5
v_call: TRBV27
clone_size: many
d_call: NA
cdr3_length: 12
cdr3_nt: TGTGCCAGCAGTCCAGGGACTCAGCCCCAGCATTTT
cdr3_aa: CASSPGTQPQHF

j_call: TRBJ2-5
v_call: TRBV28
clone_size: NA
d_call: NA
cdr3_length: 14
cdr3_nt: TGTGCCAGCAGACCGACGGAGGATAAGGAGACCCAGTACTTC
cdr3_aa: CASRPTEDKETQYF

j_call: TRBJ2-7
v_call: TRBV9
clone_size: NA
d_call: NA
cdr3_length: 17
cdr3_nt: TGTGCCAGCAGCGTAAATCTTCAGGACAGTCCTCCCTACGAGCAGTACTTC
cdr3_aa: CASSVNLQDSPPYEQYF

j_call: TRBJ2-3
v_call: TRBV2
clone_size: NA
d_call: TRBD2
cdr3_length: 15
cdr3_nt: TGTGCCAGCAGGCGGGCTAGCGGGGGTTCAGATACGCAGTATTTT
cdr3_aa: CASRRASGGSDTQYF

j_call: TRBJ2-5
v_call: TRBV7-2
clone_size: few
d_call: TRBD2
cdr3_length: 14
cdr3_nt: TGTGCCAGCAGCAATAGCGGGAGGGAAGAGACCCAGTACTTC
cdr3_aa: CASSNSGREETQYF

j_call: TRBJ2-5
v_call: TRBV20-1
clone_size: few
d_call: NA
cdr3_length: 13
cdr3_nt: TGCAGTGCTTACATGGGGCTCCCAGAGACCCAGTACTTC
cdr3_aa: CSAYMGLPETQYF

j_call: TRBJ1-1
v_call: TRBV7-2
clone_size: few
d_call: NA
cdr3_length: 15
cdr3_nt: TGTGCCAGCAGCTTAGTGGGCAGATCGAACACTGAAGCTTTCTTT
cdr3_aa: CASSLVGRSNTEAFF

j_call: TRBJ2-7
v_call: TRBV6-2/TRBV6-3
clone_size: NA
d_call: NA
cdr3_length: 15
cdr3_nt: TGTGCCAGCGGTCAAGAATCGGGTCCTACCTACGAGCAGTACTTC
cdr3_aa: CASGQESGPTYEQYF

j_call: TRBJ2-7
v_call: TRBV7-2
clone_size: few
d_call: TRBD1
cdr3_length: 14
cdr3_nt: TGTGCCAGCAGCTTGGACAGGGGGCGTTACGAGCAGTACTTC
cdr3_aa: CASSLDRGRYEQYF

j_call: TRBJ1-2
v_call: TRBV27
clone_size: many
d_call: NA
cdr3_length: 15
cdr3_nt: TGTGCCAGCAGTTTATCGGGGGGCCGCCTCTATGGCTACACCTTC
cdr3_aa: CASSLSGGRLYGYTF

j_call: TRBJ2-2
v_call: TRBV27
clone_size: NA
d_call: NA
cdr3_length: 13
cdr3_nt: TGTGCCAGCAGTAGGCCTTACACCGGGGAGCTGTTTTTT
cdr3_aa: CASSRPYTGELFF

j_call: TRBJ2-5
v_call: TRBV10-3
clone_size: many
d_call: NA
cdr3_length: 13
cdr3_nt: TGTGCCAGCAGACAGGAAAATCAAGAGACCCAGTACTTC
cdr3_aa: CASRQENQETQYF

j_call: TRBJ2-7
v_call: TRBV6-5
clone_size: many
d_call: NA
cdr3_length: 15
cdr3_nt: TGTGCCAGCAGTTACTCGGGGGAAGTGTGGTACGAGCAGTACTTC
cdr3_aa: CASSYSGEVWYEQYF

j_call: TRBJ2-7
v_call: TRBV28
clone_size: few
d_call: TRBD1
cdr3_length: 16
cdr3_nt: TGTGCCAGCAGTCTCCTCGGACAGGGTTTTTCCTACGAGCAGTACTTC
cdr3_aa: CASSLLGQGFSYEQYF

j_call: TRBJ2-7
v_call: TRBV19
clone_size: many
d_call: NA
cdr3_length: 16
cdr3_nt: TGTGCCAGTAGTATCGGGATGGGAAGACTTACCTACGAGCAGTACTTC
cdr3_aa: CASSIGMGRLTYEQYF

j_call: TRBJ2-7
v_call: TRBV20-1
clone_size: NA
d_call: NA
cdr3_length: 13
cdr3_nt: TGCAGTGCCTCCGGCGAGGGCTCCTACGAGCAGTACTTC
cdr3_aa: CSASGEGSYEQYF

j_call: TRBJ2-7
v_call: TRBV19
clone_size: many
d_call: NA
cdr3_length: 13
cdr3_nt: TGTGCCAGTAGTCAAGGCAGCTCCTACGAGCAGTACTTC
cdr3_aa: CASSQGSSYEQYF

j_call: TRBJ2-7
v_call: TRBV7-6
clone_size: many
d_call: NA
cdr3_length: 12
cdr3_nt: TGTGCCAGCATGGGGCCGTCCTACGAGCAGTACTTC
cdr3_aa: CASMGPSYEQYF

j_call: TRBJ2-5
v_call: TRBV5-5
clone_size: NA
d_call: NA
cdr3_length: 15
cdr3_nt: TGTGCCAGCAGCTTGAGCTGGTCTGGTAGTGGGACCCAGTACTTC
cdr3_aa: CASSLSWSGSGTQYF

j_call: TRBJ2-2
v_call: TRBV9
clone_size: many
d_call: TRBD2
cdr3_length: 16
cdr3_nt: TGTGCCAGCAGCTCCTCGACTAGCCAGTACACCGGGGAGCTGTTTTTT
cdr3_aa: CASSSSTSQYTGELFF

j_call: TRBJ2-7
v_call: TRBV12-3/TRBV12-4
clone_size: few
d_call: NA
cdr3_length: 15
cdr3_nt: TGTGCCAGCACCCCCGGGGGACGGAGCTCCTACGAGCAGTACTTC
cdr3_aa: CASTPGGRSSYEQYF

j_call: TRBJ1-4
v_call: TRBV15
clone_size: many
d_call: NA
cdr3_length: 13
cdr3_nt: TGTGCCACCAGCAGAGACAGGGATGAAAAACTGTTTTTT
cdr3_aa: CATSRDRDEKLFF

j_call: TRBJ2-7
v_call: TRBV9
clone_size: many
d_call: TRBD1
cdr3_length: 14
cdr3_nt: TGTGCCAGCAGCCCACGGGACAGGGGACACGAGCAGTACTTC
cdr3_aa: CASSPRDRGHEQYF

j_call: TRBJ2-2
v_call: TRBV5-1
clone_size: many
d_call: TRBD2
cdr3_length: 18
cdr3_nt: TGCGCCAGCAGCTCGGTTGGCAGCGGGGGCCCGAACACCGGGGAGCTGTTTTTT
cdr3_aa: CASSSVGSGGPNTGELFF

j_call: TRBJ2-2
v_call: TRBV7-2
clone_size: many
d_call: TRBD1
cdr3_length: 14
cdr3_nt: TGTGCCAGCAGCTTATCAGGGGGCCCCGGGGAGCTGTTTTTT
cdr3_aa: CASSLSGGPGELFF

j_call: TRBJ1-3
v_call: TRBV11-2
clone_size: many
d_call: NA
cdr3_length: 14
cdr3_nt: TGTGCCAGCAGCTTGTCCCTCAACAGGAACACCATATATTTT
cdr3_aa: CASSLSLNRNTIYF

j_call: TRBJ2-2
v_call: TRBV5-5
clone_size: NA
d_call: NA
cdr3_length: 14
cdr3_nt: TGTGCCAGCAGCTACACAGGGGGGGGCGGGGAGCTGTTTTTT
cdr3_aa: CASSYTGGGGELFF

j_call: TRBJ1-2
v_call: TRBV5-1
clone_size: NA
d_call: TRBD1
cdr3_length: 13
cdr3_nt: TGCGCCAGCAGCCGGGGACAGGGATATGGCTACATCTTC
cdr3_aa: CASSRGQGYGYIF

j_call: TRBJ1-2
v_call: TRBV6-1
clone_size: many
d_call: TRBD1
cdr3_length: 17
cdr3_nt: TGTGCCAGCAGTGAAGCGAGGGAGACAGGGCGGGTCTATGGCTACACCTTC
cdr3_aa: CASSEARETGRVYGYTF

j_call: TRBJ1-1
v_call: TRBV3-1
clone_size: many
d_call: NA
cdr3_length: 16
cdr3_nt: TGTGCCAGCAGTCAGGACCTATTTCGGATGAACACTGAAGCTTTCTTT
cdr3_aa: CASSQDLFRMNTEAFF

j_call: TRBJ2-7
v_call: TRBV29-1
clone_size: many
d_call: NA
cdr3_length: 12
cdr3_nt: TGCAGCGTTGAGGGGGGCAACCTGGGGCAGTACTTC
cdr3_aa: CSVEGGNLGQYF

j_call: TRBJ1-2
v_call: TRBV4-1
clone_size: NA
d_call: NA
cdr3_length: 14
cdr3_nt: TGCGCCAGCAGCCAAGGTGCGGGACCCTATGGCTACACCTTC
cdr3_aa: CASSQGAGPYGYTF

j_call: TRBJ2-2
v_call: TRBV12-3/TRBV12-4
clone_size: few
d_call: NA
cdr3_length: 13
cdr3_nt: TGTGCCAACAGATTTCCCAACACCGGGGAGCTGTTTTTT
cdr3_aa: CANRFPNTGELFF